Listed here is a single T cell receptor beta chain. Deep-level settings were used for running the assay. Sequenced by immunoSEQ multiplex PCR; TCRdb stores in-frame clones only, minus some. The data contain 2 million to 2.5 million clones, roughly 94% of them singletons. Trimming took 1 base from V and 3 from J; bases not matched to a gene: 1. The CDR3 has 14 residues. Germline CDR1 and CDR2: MNHNS and SASEGT. This entry belongs to a study of shared clonotypes between healthy human individuals. Study-wide background: Three plates each covered CD4 naive and memory; CD8 naive two, CD8 memory one.

Sample: naive CD4+ T cells sorted from blood. The subset is: CD45RA+ positively selected. The sequence was obtained from a man aged 18-30 years in good health. The chain carries TRBV6-1 and TRBJ1-1; 8 positions agree with TRBD1. The CDR3 DNA is TGTGCCAGCAGTGAAGACAGGGGGTACACTGAAGCTTTCTTT. It specifies CASSEDRGYTEAFF.